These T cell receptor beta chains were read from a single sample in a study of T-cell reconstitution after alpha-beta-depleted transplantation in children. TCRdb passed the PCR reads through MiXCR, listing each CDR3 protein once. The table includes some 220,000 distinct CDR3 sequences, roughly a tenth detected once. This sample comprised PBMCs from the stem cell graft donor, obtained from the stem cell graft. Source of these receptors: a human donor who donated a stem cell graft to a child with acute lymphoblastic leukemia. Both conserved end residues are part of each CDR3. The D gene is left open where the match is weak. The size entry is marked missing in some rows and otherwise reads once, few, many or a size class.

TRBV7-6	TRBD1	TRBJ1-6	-	TGTGCCAGCAGAGGGGGACAGATTAATTCACCCCTCCACTTT	CASRGGQINSPLHF
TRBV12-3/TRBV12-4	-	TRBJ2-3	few	TGTGCCAGCAGTTTCTTCATTACGGGCCTCACAGATACGCAGTATTTT	CASSFFITGLTDTQYF
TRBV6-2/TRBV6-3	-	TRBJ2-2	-	TGTGCCAGCAGTTTAGGAGGGGGGGCGAGGACCAGGGAGCTGTTTTTT	CASSLGGGARTRELFF
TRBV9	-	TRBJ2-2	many	TGTGCCAGCAGCGTAACTTCCTCTCACGGGGAGCTGTTTTTT	CASSVTSSHGELFF
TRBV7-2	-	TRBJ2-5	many	TGTGCCAGCAGCAAATCCGGGATACAAGAGACCCAGTACTTC	CASSKSGIQETQYF
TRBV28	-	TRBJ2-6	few	TGTGCCAGCAGCGGAAGCTCTGGGGCCAACGTCCTGACTTTC	CASSGSSGANVLTF
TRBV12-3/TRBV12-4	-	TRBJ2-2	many	TGTGCCAGCAGTGTGGGTGCGACTAGGGCCGGGGAGCTGTTTTTT	CASSVGATRAGELFF
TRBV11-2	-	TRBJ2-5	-	TGTGCCAGCAGCCAGAATGCTAAACCCGTGGGGGAGACCCAGTACTTC	CASSQNAKPVGETQYF
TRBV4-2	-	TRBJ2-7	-	TGTGCCAGCAGCCAAGGCGGACAGCCGTCCTACGAGCAGTACTTC	CASSQGGQPSYEQYF
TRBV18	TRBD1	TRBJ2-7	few	TGTGCCAGCTCACCCCGGGACAGGGTCGGCTACGAGCAGTACTTC	CASSPRDRVGYEQYF
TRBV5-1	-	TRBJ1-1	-	TGCGCCAGCAGCCAAGAGGGGAAGGGGAACACTGAAGCTTTCTTT	CASSQEGKGNTEAFF
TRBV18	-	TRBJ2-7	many	TGTGCCAGCTCACCACCCGAAACCTACGAGCAGTACTTC	CASSPPETYEQYF
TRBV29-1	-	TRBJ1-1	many	TGCAGCGTTGATACGGCCATAGTGAACACTGAAGCTTTCTTT	CSVDTAIVNTEAFF
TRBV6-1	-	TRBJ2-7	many	TGTGCCAGCACCCCTCGAGACTCTGGGGGTCTCGAGCAGTACTTC	CASTPRDSGGLEQYF
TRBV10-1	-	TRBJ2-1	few	TGCGCCAGCAGTGATACCCATCAAGGGGCTGAGCAGTTCTTC	CASSDTHQGAEQFF
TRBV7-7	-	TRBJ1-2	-	TGTGCCAGCAGCCTGAATCATATAAGGGCGAGCTATGGCTACACCTTC	CASSLNHIRASYGYTF
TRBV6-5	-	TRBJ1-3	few	TGTGCCAGCAGTTACTCGGACAGAGGAAACACCATATATTTT	CASSYSDRGNTIYF
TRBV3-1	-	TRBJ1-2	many	TGTGCCAGCACCGCCGACAGAAGAAGCTATGGCTACACCTTC	CASTADRRSYGYTF
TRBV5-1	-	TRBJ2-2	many	TGCGCCAGCAGCCTCCCGAACACCGGGGAGCTGTTTTTT	CASSLPNTGELFF
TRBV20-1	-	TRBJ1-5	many	TGCAGTGCTAGAGCCTGGGGGGGGAATCAGCCCCAGCATTTT	CSARAWGGNQPQHF
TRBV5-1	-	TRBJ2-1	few	TGCGCCAGCAGCGGGGACGCAGACAATGAGCAGTTCTTC	CASSGDADNEQFF
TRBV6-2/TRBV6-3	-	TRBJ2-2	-	TGTGCCAGCAGTTACTCGATGGAGAGGGAAGGCACCGGGGAGCTGTTTTTT	CASSYSMEREGTGELFF
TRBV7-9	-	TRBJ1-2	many	TGTGCCAGCAGGGGAACCTTCGGGGGGGACTATGGCTACACCTTC	CASRGTFGGDYGYTF
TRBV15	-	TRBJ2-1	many	TGTGCCACCAGCAGTTTGCAGGTCGGCGAGCAGTTCTTC	CATSSLQVGEQFF
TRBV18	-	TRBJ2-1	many	TGTGCCAGCTCACCTCGGACTTTTGAGCAGTTCTTC	CASSPRTFEQFF
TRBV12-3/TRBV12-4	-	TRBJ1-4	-	TGTGCCAGCAGGTCTGCGGATGAAAAACTGTTTTTT	CASRSADEKLFF
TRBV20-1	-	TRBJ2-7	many	TGCAGTGCTAGAGATTGGGACTTCTACGAGCAGTACTTC	CSARDWDFYEQYF
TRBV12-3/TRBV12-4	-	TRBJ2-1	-	TGTGCCAGCAAACCCTCTGGGGGGGCCAGCTCCTACAATGAGCAGTTCTTC	CASKPSGGASSYNEQFF
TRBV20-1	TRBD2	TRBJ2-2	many	TGCAGTGCTAGTAGCGGGGGGGCCGGCACCGGGGAGCTGTTTTTT	CSASSGGAGTGELFF
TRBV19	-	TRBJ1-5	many	TGTGCCAGTAGTCCCATTCGGGTAAGTCGCAATCAGCCCCAGCATTTT	CASSPIRVSRNQPQHF
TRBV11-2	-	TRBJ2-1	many	TGTGCCAGCAGCTTAGGAGGCCAGATGGGGGTAAAGGAGGTCTCCTACAATGAGCAGTTCTTC	CASSLGGQMGVKEVSYNEQFF
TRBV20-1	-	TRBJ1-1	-	TGCAGTGCTAGACCAATCCGGGGGGGGTGGGGCACTGAAGCTTTCTTT	CSARPIRGGWGTEAFF
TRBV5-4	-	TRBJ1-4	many	TGTGCCAGCAGCTCCCTCGGGACTAATGAAAAACTGTTTTTT	CASSSLGTNEKLFF
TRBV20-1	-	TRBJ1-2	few	TGCAGTGCTACGACAGGTCGTGACTATGGCTACACCTTC	CSATTGRDYGYTF
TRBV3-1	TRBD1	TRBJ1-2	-	TGTGCCAGCAGCCAAAACCGGGACAGAGGTGGCTACACCTTC	CASSQNRDRGGYTF
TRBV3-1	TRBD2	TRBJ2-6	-	TGTGCCAGCAGTCCTCTAGCGGGGGCTGGGGCCAACGTCCTGACTTTC	CASSPLAGAGANVLTF
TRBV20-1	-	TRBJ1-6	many	TGCAGTGCTAGACCGGGACCGCCTGGTTCACCCCTCCACTTT	CSARPGPPGSPLHF
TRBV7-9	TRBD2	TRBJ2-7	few	TGTGCCAGCAACTCAAGAAACTGGACGGGGGGGATTTACGAGCAGTACTTC	CASNSRNWTGGIYEQYF
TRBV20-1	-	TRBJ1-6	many	TGCAGTGCTAGGACAAACCTCGACAGTAATTCACCCCTCCACTTT	CSARTNLDSNSPLHF
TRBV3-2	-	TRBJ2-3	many	TGTGCCAGCCAGGCGGGGGGGTCTGATACGCAGTATTTT	CASQAGGSDTQYF
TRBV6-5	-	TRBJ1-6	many	TGTGCCAGCAGCGGGCGGACGGTAGCCTCTAATTCACCCCTCCACTTT	CASSGRTVASNSPLHF
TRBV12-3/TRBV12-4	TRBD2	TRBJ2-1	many	TGTGCCAGCAGCCCCGGGACTAGGGGGTTGGATGAGCAGTTCTTC	CASSPGTRGLDEQFF
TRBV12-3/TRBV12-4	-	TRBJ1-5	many	TGTGCCAGCAGTTTAAATCCCATCCAGAACAATCAGCCCCAGCATTTT	CASSLNPIQNNQPQHF